The clone carrying this TCR beta chain was detected many times. One junction end disagrees with the germline gene, perhaps due to a read error. The data were obtained in a study of T-cell reconstitution after alpha-beta-depleted transplantation in children. From germline, CDR1 is SGHRS and CDR2 YFSETQ. This CDR3 is 15 amino acids long. The TCRbeta library incorporated unique molecular identifiers. TCRdb re-called the PCR reads through MiXCR, storing one row per CDR3 protein. Of approximately 400,000 distinct CDR3 sequences listed, 11% are singletons. This sequence was found in a human donor who donated a stem cell graft to a child with acute myeloid leukemia. The chain joins TRBV5-1 to TRBJ1-1, with a weak D call TRBD1 (5 bases). Specimen: PBMCs from the stem cell graft donor, collected from the stem cell graft. CDR3 sequence: CASSLPGTTNTEAFF. CDR3 DNA: TGCGCCAGCAGCTTACCCGGGACCACGAACACTGAGGCTTTCTTT. The whole variable domain, remainder taken from reference TRBV5-1 and TRBJ1-1, is KAGVTQTPRYLIKTRGQQVTLSCSPISGHRSVSWYQQTPGQGLQFLFEYFSETQRNKGNFPGRFSGRQFSNSRSEMNVSTLELGDSALYLCASSLPGTTNTEAFFGQGTRLTVV.